This T cell receptor beta chain stems from a study of T cell repertoires in cytomegalovirus infection. TCRdb re-called the reads through MiXCR, storing one row per CDR3 protein. Among around 710,000 distinct CDR3 sequences listed, 25% to 30% were seen once. Germline values: CDR1 SSHAT, CDR2 FNYEAQ (reference sequence). The CDR3 length is 17 residues. This clonotype was counted at least ten times. Its antigen is currently unknown. Its ends do not fully match the called genes, so a read error is possible. The receptor comes from a human donor in good health (CMV status not recorded). Some clones in this sample may be carry-over from other donors' samples. The chain joins TRBV7-7 to TRBJ2-5; 7 bases line up with TRBD1. The material sequenced was cultured CD8+ T cells from PBMCs, taken from culture after CMV antigen stimulation. CDR3 sequence reads: CASSFGTATPTQETQYF. CDR3 nucleotide sequence: TGTGCTAGCAGCTTTGGGACAGCCACCCCAACTCAAGAGACCCAGTACTTC.